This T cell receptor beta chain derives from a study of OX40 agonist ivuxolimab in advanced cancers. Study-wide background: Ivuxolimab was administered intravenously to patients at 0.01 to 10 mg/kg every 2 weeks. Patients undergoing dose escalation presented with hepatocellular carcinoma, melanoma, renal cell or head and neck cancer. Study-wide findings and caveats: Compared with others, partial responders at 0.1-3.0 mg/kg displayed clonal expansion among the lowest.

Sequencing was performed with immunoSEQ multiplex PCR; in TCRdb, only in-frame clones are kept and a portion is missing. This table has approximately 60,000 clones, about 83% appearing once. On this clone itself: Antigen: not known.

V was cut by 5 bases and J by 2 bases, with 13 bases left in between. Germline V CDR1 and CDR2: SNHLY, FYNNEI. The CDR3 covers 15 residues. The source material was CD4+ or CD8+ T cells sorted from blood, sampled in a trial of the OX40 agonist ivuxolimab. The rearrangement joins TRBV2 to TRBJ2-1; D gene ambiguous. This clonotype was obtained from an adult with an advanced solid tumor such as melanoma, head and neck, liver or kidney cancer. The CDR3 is CASSLTVATYNEQFF. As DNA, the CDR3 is TGTGCCAGCAGTCTTACGGTAGCAACCTACAATGAGCAGTTCTTC.